This T cell receptor beta chain was captured by sequencing in a study of cytomegalovirus exposure and HLA in healthy donors. Across the study: Of the donors genotyped, some 400 in all, 65% to 90% fell in the Caucasian-associated ancestry cluster. The study, taken as a whole, reports: 150 to 200 TCR beta chains were listed as cytomegalovirus-associated. An analysis that was carried out later associated some 17,000 TCR beta sequences with HLA alleles at 0.05 false discovery rate.

With 1 base removed from V and 15 bases from J, the gap between germline ends came to 13 bases. This CDR3 region has 11 residues. Germline values: CDR1 DFQATT, CDR2 SNEGSKA (reference sequence). 60 Vbeta and 13 Jbeta primers were used in PCR. Libraries were prepared by immunoSEQ multiplex PCR; TCRdb keeps only in-frame clonotypes and omits some of them. The sample records about 89,000 clones, 85% being singletons. As to this clone: Its specificity is unknown.

The TCR comes from a man in his forties in good health and CMV-seropositive. This chain uses TRBV20-1 with TRBJ1-5; D gene ambiguous. The sequenced sample consisted of PBMCs. The CDR3 sequence: CSARGNGRRHF. CDR3 in DNA: TGCAGTGCTAGAGGAAATGGCCGTCGGCATTTT.